The 19 T cell receptor beta chains below all came from one sample that was sequenced in a study of T-cell memory formation after mild COVID-19. TCRdb redid the calling of the 5' RACE reads with MiXCR, one entry per CDR3 protein. The sample consists of around 300,000 distinct CDR3 sequences, 13% of them appearing once. The sample consisted of PBMCs or a T cell subset sorted from them (not recorded which). These receptors were obtained from a man aged 18-30 years who had mild COVID-19 (a few samples of this study predate the infection). Cell type and time point are not known.

In its sample, this clonotype was seen many times. The J gene is TRBJ2-1, the V gene TRBV7-2; 8 bases map to TRBD2. From germline, CDR1 is SGHTA and CDR2 FQGNSA. The CDR3 spans 15 residues. Trimming removed 0 bases from V and 5 bases from J; junction bases left unmatched: 3. This chain's CDR3 is CASSLARRGDNEQFF. CDR3 nucleotide sequence: TGTGCCAGCAGCTTAGCGCGGCGGGGGGACAATGAGCAGTTCTTC.

This chain uses TRBV7-9 with TRBJ2-5; a possible D gene is TRBD2 (6 bases). The CDR3 has 13 amino acids. Germline V lookup: CDR1 SEHNR, CDR2 FQNEAQ (reference sequence). V was shortened by 5 bases and J by 2 bases, with 9 bases between the two germline ends. CDR3 residues: CASSGGLQETQYF. CDR3 DNA: TGTGCCAGCAGCGGGGGACTTCAAGAGACCCAGTACTTC.

This clonotype was seen repeatedly, ten times or more. The genes are TRBV19 and TRBJ2-3, with 8 positions matching TRBD1. CDR3 length: 13 residues. Germline V gene data show CDR1 as LNHDA and CDR2 as SQIVND (reference sequence). V lost 8 bases, J lost 4 bases, and 5 bases stayed unmatched. The CDR3 DNA follows: TGTGCCAGTCGACAGGGGCCCTCAGATACGCAGTATTTT. This sequence encodes CASRQGPSDTQYF.

The chain is built from TRBV20-1 and TRBJ2-3, with D unclear. CDR3 length equals 15 residues. The germline V and J ends were trimmed by 0 bases and 5 bases, with 15 bases remaining between them. Germline CDR1 reads DFQATT; CDR2 reads SNEGSKA (reference sequence). The CDR3 loop reads CSARDSGKTVDTQYF. The CDR3 DNA is TGCAGTGCTAGAGATTCCGGAAAGACGGTAGATACGCAGTATTTT.

The V call is TRBV2, the J call TRBJ2-7; 7 bases are a match to TRBD2. Germline lookup yields CDR1 SNHLY and CDR2 FYNNEI. V trimming: 3 bases; J trimming: 2 bases; junction bases outside the gene matches: 7. CDR3 size: 15 residues. Here the CDR3 reads CASSERLAEAYEQYF. The CDR3 nucleotides read TGTGCCAGCAGTGAGCGGCTAGCGGAAGCCTACGAGCAGTACTTC.

The chain employs TRBV12-3 or TRBV12-4 and TRBJ2-2, with D possibly matching TRBD2 (5 bases). Trimming took off 7 bases at V and 8 bases at J, with 26 bases between the two ends. This CDR3 spans 17 amino acids. CDR3 protein: CASTPPSGLGASGELFF. The DNA of the CDR3 is TGTGCCAGCACTCCCCCGTCGGGTTTGGGAGCGTCGGGGGAGCTGTTTTTT.

This clonotype was detected a few times. The chain couples TRBV5-1 to TRBJ2-5, with TRBD2 identical over 11 bases. The CDR3 runs to 15 residues. Trimming took 4 bases from V and 1 from J; bases not matched to a gene: 3. The V gene's germline CDR1 is SGHRS and CDR2 YFSETQ. The CDR3 is CASSRGTSGQETQYF. The CDR3 nucleotides read TGCGCCAGCAGCCGGGGGACTAGCGGCCAAGAGACCCAGTACTTC.

The V and J genes are TRBV2 and TRBJ2-2, with D possibly matching TRBD1 (6 bases). V gave up 5 bases and J gave up 8 bases, with 12 bases separating them. CDR1 SNHLY and CDR2 FYNNEI come from the germline V gene. This CDR3 comprises 13 residues. The CDR3 here is CASSRNRAGELFF. CDR3 nucleotide sequence: TGTGCCAGCAGTCGTAACAGGGCTGGGGAGCTGTTTTTT.

V usage is TRBV6-5 and J usage is TRBJ1-2, with 8 nucleotides matching TRBD1. This CDR3 has 13 residues. V was pared by 7 bases and J by 2 bases, with 3 bases of the junction left unmatched. Germline CDR1 reads MNHEY; CDR2 reads SVGAGI. This CDR3 reads CASNPGGNYGYTF. In DNA form, the CDR3 reads TGTGCCAGCAATCCAGGGGGCAACTATGGCTACACCTTC.

In its sample, this clonotype was seen a few times. This rearrangement joins TRBV6-5 to TRBJ2-2, with 15 nucleotides matching TRBD2. This CDR3 contains 20 residues. The V gene end was trimmed by 5 bases and the J gene end by 0 bases; junction bases not matched to a gene: 10. The germline V gene has CDR1 MNHEY and CDR2 SVGAGI. CDR3 sequence reads: CASSDALGLAGGPNTGELFF. CDR3 in DNA: TGTGCCAGCAGTGACGCCTTGGGACTAGCGGGGGGTCCGAACACCGGGGAGCTGTTTTTT.

A few counts support this clonotype. This CDR3 reads CASSLPTRYKETQYF. In DNA, the CDR3 is TGTGCCAGCAGCTTGCCGACTAGGTATAAAGAGACCCAGTACTTC. The chain is built from TRBV3-1 and TRBJ2-5; D perhaps matches TRBD2 (6 bases). V lost 5 bases to trimming and J lost 3 bases, with 16 bases between them. Per germline, CDR1 LGHDT and CDR2 YNNKEL (reference sequence). The CDR3 has 15 residues.

This chain links TRBV11-2 with TRBJ2-7, with D tentatively TRBD2 (7 bases). The V end lost 6 bases, the J end lost 4 bases, and 16 bases lay between the germline ends. Germline CDR1 reads SGHAT; CDR2 reads FQNNGV. The CDR3 contains 14 residues. This CDR3 reads CASRVGGGQYEQYF. The CDR3, as DNA: TGTGCCAGCAGAGTCGGCGGGGGCCAGTACGAGCAGTACTTC.

This clonotype was counted only a few times. This chain connects TRBV18 to TRBJ1-5; 7 bases agree with TRBD1. The length of the CDR3 is 14 residues. Germline V gene data show CDR1 as KGHSH and CDR2 as LQKENI. With 3 bases clipped from V and 4 bases from J, the junction kept 3 bases outside the gene matches. CDR3 region: CASSPGTANQPQHF. The CDR3 DNA sequence: TGTGCCAGCTCACCTGGGACAGCTAATCAGCCCCAGCATTTT. Variable domain in full (rest from reference TRBV18 and TRBJ1-5): NAGVMQNPRHLVRRRGQEARLRCSPMKGHSHVYWYRQLPEEGLKFMVYLQKENIIDESGMPKERFSAEFPKEGPSILRIQQVVRGDSAAYFCASSPGTANQPQHFGDGTRLSIL.

Written as DNA, the CDR3 is TGCGCCAGCAGCTGGGGGACAGGGGGCTATGGCTACACCTTC. Amino acid sequence: CASSWGTGGYGYTF. This chain joins TRBV5-1 and TRBJ1-2; 11 bases agree with TRBD1. The junction had 2 bases not matched to a gene; V was cut back by 3 bases and J by 4 bases. This CDR3 region has 14 residues. Germline-derived CDR1 and CDR2 are SGHRS and YFSETQ.

This clonotype appeared a few times. The genes are TRBV7-6 and TRBJ2-2; 8 bases match TRBD1. V trimming: 5 bases; J trimming: 3 bases; junction bases outside the gene matches: 11. The length of the CDR3 is 17 residues. The V gene's germline CDR1 is SGHVS and CDR2 FNYEAQ. The CDR3 bases are TGTGCCAGCAGCGGCAAGGACAGGGTAGAGGACACCGGGGAGCTGTTTTTT. This sequence encodes CASSGKDRVEDTGELFF.

This clonotype has only a few counts. This chain joins TRBV5-1 and TRBJ1-1; D is perhaps TRBD1 (5 bases). In germline, CDR1 is SGHRS, CDR2 YFSETQ. This CDR3 region has 16 residues. V lost 4 bases and J lost 1, with 17 bases in between. The CDR3 coding sequence is TGCGCCAGCAGCCGGGACTGCGAAGTATGGAACACTGAAGCTTTCTTT. Its protein is CASSRDCEVWNTEAFF. The full variable domain, its missing parts supplied by reference TRBV5-1 and TRBJ1-1, is KAGVTQTPRYLIKTRGQQVTLSCSPISGHRSVSWYQQTPGQGLQFLFEYFSETQRNKGNFPGRFSGRQFSNSRSEMNVSTLELGDSALYLCASSRDCEVWNTEAFFGQGTRLTVV.

This clonotype was seen repeatedly, ten times or more. The rearrangement joins TRBV20-1 to TRBJ2-2; D not resolved. V was pared by 7 bases and J by 4 bases, with 16 bases between. CDR1 and CDR2 (germline): DFQATT, SNEGSKA (reference sequence). This CDR3 region has 14 residues. CDR3 sequence (DNA): TGCAGTGTTTTACTACCAACAAGCACCGGGGAGCTGTTTTTT. It translates to CSVLLPTSTGELFF.

In this sample, this clonotype turned up a few times. This rearrangement joins TRBV5-1 to TRBJ1-2; maybe TRBD1 (6 bases). The CDR3 is 15 amino acids. Between the trimmed V and J ends, which lost 5 bases and 6 bases, there was a span of 20 bases. Looked up from germline, CDR1 is SGHRS and CDR2 is YFSETQ. CDR3 sequence (DNA): TGCGCCAGCAGGGTTGGTCTCAGGGGCGCTGATGGCTACACCTTC. It yields the protein CASRVGLRGADGYTF.

This clonotype was observed a few times. The chain joins TRBV4-3 to TRBJ2-3; 7 bases align to TRBD1. Per germline, CDR1 LGHNA and CDR2 YSLEER. This CDR3 comprises 14 residues. V trimming: 4 bases; J trimming: 4 bases; junction bases outside the gene matches: 5. In DNA, the CDR3 is TGCGCCAGCAGCCCGGGACAGCCCCCAGATACGCAGTATTTT. Translated: CASSPGQPPDTQYF.